This T cell receptor beta chain was recovered during a study of cytomegalovirus exposure and HLA in healthy donors. The PCR made use of 60 Vbeta and 13 Jbeta primers. Clones were sequenced by immunoSEQ multiplex PCR, and TCRdb holds only the in-frame ones, with some missing. The data contain about 190,000 clones, over 60% of them seen just once; the ten biggest clones take up 2.1%. Germline-derived CDR1 and CDR2 are SGHRS and YFSETQ. The CDR3 has 17 amino acids. After removal of 4 bases from V and 4 bases from J, the junction contained 13 bases not matched to a gene. Sequenced: PBMCs. J is TRBJ2-7 and V is TRBV5-1; TRBD1 matches 11 bases. This clonotype was obtained from a woman aged 30 to 39 in good health and CMV-seropositive. The CDR3 reads CASSRGQGVSPAYEQYF. CDR3 DNA sequence: TGCGCCAGCAGCAGGGGACAGGGGGTTTCCCCAGCTTACGAGCAGTACTTC.